One and the same sample provided the 20 T cell receptor beta chains below, sequenced in a study of blood T cell repertoires in COVID-19. Method: immunoSEQ multiplex PCR; TCRdb's copy keeps in-frame clones and lacks some. Among roughly 250,000 clones listed, 82% were seen once. Source material: peripheral blood. The receptors shown here come from a woman older than 75 with active or convalescent COVID-19.

The chain joins TRBV6-5 to TRBJ1-5; no reliable D call. The CDR3 is 13 amino acids. Germline CDR1 is MNHEY and CDR2 is SVGAGI. V was clipped by 6 bases and J by 3 bases, with 9 bases between them. The CDR3: CASRIGVNQPQHF. The CDR3 bases are TGTGCCAGCAGAATCGGGGTCAATCAGCCCCAGCATTTT.

This chain links TRBV29-1 with TRBJ1-5, with D possibly matching TRBD1 (6 bases). CDR3 length: 13 amino acids. Trimming took off 5 bases at V and 7 bases at J, with 15 bases between the two ends. Germline lookup yields CDR1 SQVTM and CDR2 ANQGSEA. The CDR3 DNA reads as TGCAGCGTTTTAGAGGGGGTGAGGCAGCCCCAGCATTTT. As protein: CSVLEGVRQPQHF.

The chain combines TRBV28 with TRBJ2-7; TRBD1 matches 7 bases. The CDR3 totals 12 residues. CDR1 and CDR2 from the germline V gene are MDHEN and SYDVKM. The V segment lost 6 bases and the J segment 8 bases; nucleotides outside the gene matches: 7. CDR3 in amino acids: CASRSGTAKQYF. The CDR3 DNA sequence: TGTGCCAGCAGATCCGGGACAGCCAAGCAGTACTTC.

The rearrangement joins TRBV3-1 (or the pseudogene TRBV3-2) to TRBJ1-2; D uncertain. V was cut by 1 base and J by 6 bases, with 12 bases left in between. Germline lookup yields CDR1 LGHDT and CDR2 YNNKEL (reference sequence). The CDR3 totals 14 residues. The DNA of the CDR3 is TGTGCCAGCAGCCAAGGGACCCACGGGGATGGCTACACCTTC. Amino acid sequence: CASSQGTHGDGYTF.

This clone was found once. This sequence joins TRBV7-9 and TRBJ1-3, with TRBD1 as a possible D gene (5 bases). Germline V gives CDR1 SEHNR, CDR2 FQNEAQ (reference sequence). V gave up 5 bases and J gave up 0 bases, with 11 bases separating them. This CDR3 region has 15 residues. The CDR3 reads CASSQQALSGNTIYF. CDR3 DNA: TGTGCCAGCAGCCAACAGGCCCTCTCTGGAAACACCATATATTTT. The full variable domain, completed using reference TRBV7-9 and TRBJ1-3, is DTGVSQNPRHKITKRGQNVTFRCDPISEHNRLYWYRQTLGQGPEFLTYFQNEAQLEKSRLLSDRFSAERPKGSFSTLEIQRTEQGDSAMYLCASSQQALSGNTIYFGEGSWLTVV.

The rearrangement uses TRBV5-6 and TRBJ1-2; D unresolved. The CDR3 is 11 amino acids. V was trimmed by 3 bases and J by 8 bases, leaving 8 bases between them. Germline assignment: CDR1 SGHDT and CDR2 YYEEEE. In DNA form, the CDR3 reads TGTGCCAGCAGCTCGCAAGAGGGCTACACCTTC. This sequence encodes CASSSQEGYTF.

This chain connects TRBV7-9 to TRBJ1-1; tentative D call: TRBD1 (5 bases). V was shortened by 1 base and J by 2 bases, with 14 bases between the two germline ends. CDR3 length: 16 residues. The germline CDR1 and CDR2 sequences are SEHNR and FQNEAQ (reference sequence). The CDR3 DNA follows: TGTGCCAGCAGCTTAGGTGGGGGGGGGACCAACACTGAAGCTTTCTTT. Protein sequence: CASSLGGGGTNTEAFF.

The chain couples TRBV5-1 to TRBJ2-1; TRBD2 matches at 13 bases. Germline loops: CDR1 SGHRS, CDR2 YFSETQ. The CDR3 contains 17 residues. The junction had 8 bases not matched to a gene; V was cut back by 0 bases and J by 8 bases. Here the CDR3 DNA reads TGCGCCAGCAGCTTGGGGACTAGCGGGAGCTGGCTGCATGAGCAGTTCTTC. Protein sequence: CASSLGTSGSWLHEQFF. Full variable domain (rest looked up from reference TRBV5-1 and TRBJ2-1): KAGVTQTPRYLIKTRGQQVTLSCSPISGHRSVSWYQQTPGQGLQFLFEYFSETQRNKGNFPGRFSGRQFSNSRSEMNVSTLELGDSALYLCASSLGTSGSWLHEQFFGPGTRLTVL.

The CDR3 spells CASSSSTTQNTEAFF. CDR3 DNA sequence: TGCGCCAGCAGCTCCTCCACCACACAGAACACTGAAGCTTTCTTT. V gene TRBV5-1 combines with J gene TRBJ1-1; D remains ambiguous. This CDR3 spans 15 amino acids. Germline values: CDR1 SGHRS, CDR2 YFSETQ. V gave up 3 bases and J gave up 1 base, with 13 bases separating them.

This clone was seen only once. The genes are TRBV28 and TRBJ1-5; D is unresolved. The V end was cut by 5 bases, the J end by 15 bases, with 20 bases between. Germline loops: CDR1 MDHEN, CDR2 SYDVKM. The length of the CDR3 is 13 residues. CDR3 amino acids: CASSAMRSRGRHF. The DNA of the CDR3 is TGTGCCAGCAGTGCTATGCGGTCCCGCGGGAGGCATTTT.

This sequence joins TRBV5-4 and TRBJ2-3; the match to TRBD2 covers 8 bases. The CDR3 has 14 amino acids. With V trimmed by 5 bases and J by 6 bases, 8 bases remained unmatched. Per germline, CDR1 SGHNT and CDR2 YYREEE (reference sequence). The CDR3 DNA is TGTGCCAGCAGTCAAAGCGGGAGTAGGGATACGCAGTATTTT. Protein sequence: CASSQSGSRDTQYF.

This clone was counted only a few times. The chain uses TRBV12-3 or TRBV12-4 and TRBJ1-1, with D possibly matching TRBD1 (6 bases). There are 11 residues in the CDR3. Trimming took 5 bases from V and 8 from J, leaving 9 bases between them. DNA for the CDR3: TGTGCCAGCAGTCTTACAGGGGAAGCTTTCTTT. It encodes CASSLTGEAFF.

The chain couples TRBV18 to TRBJ2-7; 7 bases map to TRBD1. Germline trimming cut 3 bases from V and 5 bases from J; bases unmatched to any gene: 4. The germline gives CDR1 KGHSH, CDR2 LQKENI. CDR3 size: 13 residues. CDR3 nucleotide sequence: TGTGCCAGCTCACCCGACAGGGTCGACGAGCAGTACTTC. Its protein is CASSPDRVDEQYF.

The gene calls are TRBV15 and TRBJ1-6; D not certain. CDR1 LNHNV and CDR2 YYDKDF come from the germline V gene (reference sequence). The CDR3 spans 14 residues. V lost 1 base, J lost 4 bases, and 5 bases lay in between. Here the CDR3 reads CATSRGDYNSPLHF. DNA for the CDR3: TGTGCCACCAGCAGAGGAGATTATAATTCACCCCTCCACTTT.

This sequence joins TRBV28 and TRBJ1-5, with a tentative D call TRBD1 (6 bases). The V and J ends lost 3 bases and 6 bases respectively, with 12 bases between them. The CDR3 covers 14 residues. CDR1 and CDR2 from the germline V gene are MDHEN and SYDVKM. The CDR3, as DNA: TGTGCCAGCAGTTTCGGGGGGCAAGGTCAGCCCCAGCATTTT. As protein: CASSFGGQGQPQHF.

The V and J genes are TRBV18 and TRBJ1-1, with 7 bases matching TRBD1. Germline CDR1 is KGHSH and CDR2 is LQKENI. The CDR3 is 15 amino acids. V trimming: 3 bases; J trimming: 4 bases; junction bases outside the gene matches: 8. The CDR3 reads CASSPRDRAGTEAFF. For the CDR3, the DNA is TGTGCCAGCTCACCCCGAGACAGGGCTGGCACTGAAGCTTTCTTT.

The rearrangement uses TRBV20-1 and TRBJ1-1, with D uncertain. V lost 3 bases and J 3 bases, leaving 14 bases between the germline ends. Germline V gene lookup returns CDR1 DFQATT and CDR2 SNEGSKA (reference sequence). This CDR3 comprises 14 residues. Here the CDR3 DNA reads TGCAGTGCTAGTTCGGGTTGGGTGGACACTGAAGCTTTCTTT. Protein: CSASSGWVDTEAFF.

Points on this clone: The same CDR3 arises from other DNA sequences in this sample as well. J is TRBJ2-5 and V is TRBV5-1; 7 bases are a match to TRBD2. The CDR3 spans 14 residues. Trimming took 1 base from V and 3 from J; bases not matched to a gene: 3. The germline gives CDR1 SGHRS, CDR2 YFSETQ. This chain's CDR3 is CASSLIGGEETQYF. CDR3 nucleotide sequence: TGCGCCAGCAGCTTGATTGGGGGGGAAGAGACCCAGTACTTC.

V is TRBV24-1 and J is TRBJ2-1, with TRBD1 matching over 8 bases. The CDR3 has 15 residues. V trimming: 7 bases; J trimming: 4 bases; junction bases outside the gene matches: 8. In germline, CDR1 is KGHDR, CDR2 SFDVKD. CDR3 nucleotide sequence: TGTGCCACCAGGACGGGGACAGGAGGGTACAATGAGCAGTTCTTC. It encodes CATRTGTGGYNEQFF.

Written as DNA, the CDR3 is TGTGCCAGCCGGGAAGTGTATGGCTACACCTTC. This codes for CASREVYGYTF. The chain links TRBV6-6 to TRBJ1-2; D is unclear. Germline assignment: CDR1 MNHNY and CDR2 SVGAGI (reference sequence). This CDR3 comprises 11 residues. The V end lost 8 bases, the J end lost 5 bases, and 9 bases lay between the germline ends.